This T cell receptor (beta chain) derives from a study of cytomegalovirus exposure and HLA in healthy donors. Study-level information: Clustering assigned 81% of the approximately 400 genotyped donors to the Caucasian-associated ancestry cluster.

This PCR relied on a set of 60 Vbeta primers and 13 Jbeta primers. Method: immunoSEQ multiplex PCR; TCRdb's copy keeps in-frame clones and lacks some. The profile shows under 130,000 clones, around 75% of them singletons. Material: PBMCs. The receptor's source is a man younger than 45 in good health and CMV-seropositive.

In DNA form, the CDR3 reads TGTGCCAGCAGCTTAGCGCTAGGACTACCGGATACGCAGTATTTT. Its protein product is CASSLALGLPDTQYF. This chain links TRBV7-8 with TRBJ2-3, with TRBD2 as a possible D gene (6 bases). Germline V lookup: CDR1 SGHVS, CDR2 FQNEAQ. This CDR3 has 15 residues. V dropped 0 bases and J dropped 6 bases, with 13 bases sitting between them.